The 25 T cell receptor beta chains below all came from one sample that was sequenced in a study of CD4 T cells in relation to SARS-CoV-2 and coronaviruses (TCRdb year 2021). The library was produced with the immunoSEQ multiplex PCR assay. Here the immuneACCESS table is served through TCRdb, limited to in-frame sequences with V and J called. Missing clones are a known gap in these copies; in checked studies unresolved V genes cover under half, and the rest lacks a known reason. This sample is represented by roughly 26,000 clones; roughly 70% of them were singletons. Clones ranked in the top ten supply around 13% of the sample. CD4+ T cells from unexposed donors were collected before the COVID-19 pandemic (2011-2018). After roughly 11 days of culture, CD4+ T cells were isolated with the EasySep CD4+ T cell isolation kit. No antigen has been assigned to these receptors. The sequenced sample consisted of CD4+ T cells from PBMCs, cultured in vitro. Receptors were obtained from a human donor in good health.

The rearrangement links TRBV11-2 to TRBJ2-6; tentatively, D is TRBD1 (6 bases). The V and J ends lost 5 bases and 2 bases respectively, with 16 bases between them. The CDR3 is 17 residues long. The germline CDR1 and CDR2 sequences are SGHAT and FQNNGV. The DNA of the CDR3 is TGTGCCAGCAGCCCCTGGGACACCTGGACTGGGGCCAACGTCCTGACTTTC. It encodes CASSPWDTWTGANVLTF. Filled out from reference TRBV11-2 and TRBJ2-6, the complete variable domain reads EAGVAQSPRYKIIEKRQSVAFWCNPISGHATLYWYQQILGQGPKLLIQFQNNGVVDDSQLPKDRFSAERLKGVDSTLKIQPAKLEDSAVYLCASSPWDTWTGANVLTFGAGSRLTVL.

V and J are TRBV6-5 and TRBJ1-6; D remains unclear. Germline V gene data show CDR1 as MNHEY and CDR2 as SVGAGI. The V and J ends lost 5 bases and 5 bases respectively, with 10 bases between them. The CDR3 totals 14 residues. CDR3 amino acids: CASSPDTHNSPLHF. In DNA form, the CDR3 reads TGTGCCAGCAGTCCTGACACTCATAATTCACCCCTCCACTTT.

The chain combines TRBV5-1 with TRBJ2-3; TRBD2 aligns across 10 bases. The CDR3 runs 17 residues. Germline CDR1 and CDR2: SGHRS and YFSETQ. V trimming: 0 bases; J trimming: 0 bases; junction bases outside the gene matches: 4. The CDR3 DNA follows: TGCGCCAGCAGCTTGGGCCCTAGCGGGAGTAGCACAGATACGCAGTATTTT. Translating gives CASSLGPSGSSTDTQYF.

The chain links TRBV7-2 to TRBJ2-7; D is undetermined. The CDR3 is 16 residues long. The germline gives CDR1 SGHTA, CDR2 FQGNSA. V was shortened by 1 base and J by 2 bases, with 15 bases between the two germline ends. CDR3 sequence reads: CASSLVGGIPTYEQYF. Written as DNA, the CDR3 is TGTGCCAGCAGCTTAGTTGGCGGAATACCGACCTACGAGCAGTACTTC.

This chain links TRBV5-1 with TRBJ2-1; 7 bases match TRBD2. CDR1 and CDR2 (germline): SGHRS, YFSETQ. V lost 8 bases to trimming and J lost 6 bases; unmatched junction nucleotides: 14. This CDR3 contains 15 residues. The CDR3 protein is CASHAGVGLGNEQFF. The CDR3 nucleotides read TGCGCCAGTCACGCGGGGGTAGGGTTGGGCAATGAGCAGTTCTTC.

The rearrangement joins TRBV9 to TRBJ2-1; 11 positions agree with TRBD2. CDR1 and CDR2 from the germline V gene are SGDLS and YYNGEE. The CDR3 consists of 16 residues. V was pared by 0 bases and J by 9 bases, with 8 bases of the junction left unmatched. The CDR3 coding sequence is TGTGCCAGCAGCGTAGGCCGAGTAGCGGGGGGGGTTGAGCAGTTCTTC. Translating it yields CASSVGRVAGGVEQFF.

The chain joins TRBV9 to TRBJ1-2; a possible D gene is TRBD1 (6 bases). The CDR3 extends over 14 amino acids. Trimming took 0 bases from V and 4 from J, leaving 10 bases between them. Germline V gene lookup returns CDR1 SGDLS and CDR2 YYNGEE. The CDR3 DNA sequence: TGTGCCAGCAGCGTAGACAGGGAGGGCTATGGCTACACCTTC. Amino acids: CASSVDREGYGYTF.

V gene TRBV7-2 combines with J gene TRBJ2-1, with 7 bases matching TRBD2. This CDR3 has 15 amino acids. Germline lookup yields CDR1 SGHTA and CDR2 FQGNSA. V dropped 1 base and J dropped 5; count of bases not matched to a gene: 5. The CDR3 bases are TGTGCCAGCAGCTTAGTTGCGGGAGTGGACAATGAGCAGTTCTTC. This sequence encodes CASSLVAGVDNEQFF. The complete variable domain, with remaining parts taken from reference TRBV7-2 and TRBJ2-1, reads GAGVSQSPSNKVTEKGKDVELRCDPISGHTALYWYRQSLGQGLEFLIYFQGNSAPDKSGLPSDRFSAERTGGSVSTLTIQRTQQEDSAVYLCASSLVAGVDNEQFFGPGTRLTVL.

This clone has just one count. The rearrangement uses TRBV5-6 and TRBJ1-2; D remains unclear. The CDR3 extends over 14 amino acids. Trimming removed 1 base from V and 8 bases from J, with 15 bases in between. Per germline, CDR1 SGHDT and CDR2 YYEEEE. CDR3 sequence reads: CASSLRNYPGGYTF. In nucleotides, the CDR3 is TGTGCCAGCAGCTTGAGGAATTATCCTGGAGGCTACACCTTC.

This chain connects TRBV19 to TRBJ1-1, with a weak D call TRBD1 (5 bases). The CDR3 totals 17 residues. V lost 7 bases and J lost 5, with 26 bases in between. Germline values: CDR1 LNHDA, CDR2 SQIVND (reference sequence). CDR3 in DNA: TGTGCCAGTATCCCTAGCCCTGGCTCAGGGAGTCGGACTGAAGCTTTCTTT. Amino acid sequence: CASIPSPGSGSRTEAFF.

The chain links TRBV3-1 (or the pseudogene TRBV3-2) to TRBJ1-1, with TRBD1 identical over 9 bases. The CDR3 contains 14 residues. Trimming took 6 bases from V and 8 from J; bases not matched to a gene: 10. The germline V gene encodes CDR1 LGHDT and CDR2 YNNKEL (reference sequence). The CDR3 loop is CASSLESTGGEAFF. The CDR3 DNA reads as TGTGCCAGCAGTCTAGAATCTACAGGGGGCGAAGCTTTCTTT.

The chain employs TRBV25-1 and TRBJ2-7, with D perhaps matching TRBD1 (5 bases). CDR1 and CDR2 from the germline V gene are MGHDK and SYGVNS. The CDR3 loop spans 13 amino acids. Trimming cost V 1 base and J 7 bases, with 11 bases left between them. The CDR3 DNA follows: TGTGCCAGCAGTGAATCAGGGTTGTGGGAGCAGTACTTC. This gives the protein CASSESGLWEQYF.

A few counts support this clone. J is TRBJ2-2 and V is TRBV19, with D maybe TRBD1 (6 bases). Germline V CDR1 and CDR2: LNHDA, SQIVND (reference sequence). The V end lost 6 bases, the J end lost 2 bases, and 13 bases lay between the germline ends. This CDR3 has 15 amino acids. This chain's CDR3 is CASRDGQLNTGELFF. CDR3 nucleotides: TGTGCCAGTAGAGACGGACAGTTAAACACCGGGGAGCTGTTTTTT.

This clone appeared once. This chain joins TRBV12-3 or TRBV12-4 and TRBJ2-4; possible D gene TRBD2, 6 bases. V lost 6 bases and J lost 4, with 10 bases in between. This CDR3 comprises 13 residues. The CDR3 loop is CASRRDWKNIQYF. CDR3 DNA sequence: TGTGCCAGCAGAAGGGACTGGAAAAACATTCAGTACTTC.

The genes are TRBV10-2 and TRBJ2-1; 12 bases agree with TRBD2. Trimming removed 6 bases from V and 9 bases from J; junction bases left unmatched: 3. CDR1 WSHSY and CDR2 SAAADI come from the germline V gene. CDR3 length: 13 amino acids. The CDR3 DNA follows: TGCGCCAGCAGGACTAGCGGGAGAGGTGAGCAGTTCTTC. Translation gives CASRTSGRGEQFF.

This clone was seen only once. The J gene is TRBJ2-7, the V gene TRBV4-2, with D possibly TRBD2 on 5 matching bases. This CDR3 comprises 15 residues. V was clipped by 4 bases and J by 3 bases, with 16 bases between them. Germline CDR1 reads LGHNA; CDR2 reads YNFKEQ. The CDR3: CASSRNRGLIYEQYF. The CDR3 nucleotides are TGTGCCAGCAGCCGGAACCGGGGTCTAATCTACGAGCAGTACTTC.

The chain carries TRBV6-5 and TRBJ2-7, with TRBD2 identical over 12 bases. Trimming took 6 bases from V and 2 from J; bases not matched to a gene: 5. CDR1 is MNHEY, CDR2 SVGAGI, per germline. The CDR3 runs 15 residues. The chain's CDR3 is CASRLAGGETYEQYF. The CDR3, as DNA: TGTGCCAGCAGGCTAGCGGGAGGGGAAACCTACGAGCAGTACTTC.

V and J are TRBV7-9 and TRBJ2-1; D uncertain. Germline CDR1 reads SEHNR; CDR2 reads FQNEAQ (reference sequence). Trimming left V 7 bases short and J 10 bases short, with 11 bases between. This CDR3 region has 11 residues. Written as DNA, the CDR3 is TGTGCCAGCACCCTTTTGGGGGAGCAGTTCTTC. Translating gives CASTLLGEQFF.

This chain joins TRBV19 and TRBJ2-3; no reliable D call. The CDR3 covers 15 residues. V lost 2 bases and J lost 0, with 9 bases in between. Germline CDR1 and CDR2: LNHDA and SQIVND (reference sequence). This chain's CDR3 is CASSISGHSTDTQYF. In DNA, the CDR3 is TGTGCCAGTAGTATATCCGGTCATAGCACAGATACGCAGTATTTT.

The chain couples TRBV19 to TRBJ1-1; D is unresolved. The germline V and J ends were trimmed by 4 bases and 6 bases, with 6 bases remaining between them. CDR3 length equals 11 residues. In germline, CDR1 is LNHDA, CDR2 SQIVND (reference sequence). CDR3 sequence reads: CASSRWPEAFF. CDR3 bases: TGTGCCAGTAGTAGGTGGCCTGAAGCTTTCTTT.

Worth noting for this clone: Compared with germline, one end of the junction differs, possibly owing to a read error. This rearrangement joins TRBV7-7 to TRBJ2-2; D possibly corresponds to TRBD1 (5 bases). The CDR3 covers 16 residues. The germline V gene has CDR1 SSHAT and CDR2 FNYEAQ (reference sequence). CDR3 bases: TGTGCTAGCAGCTTAGGGGCGACTTTGAACACCGGGGAGCTGTTTTTT. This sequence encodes CASSLGATLNTGELFF.

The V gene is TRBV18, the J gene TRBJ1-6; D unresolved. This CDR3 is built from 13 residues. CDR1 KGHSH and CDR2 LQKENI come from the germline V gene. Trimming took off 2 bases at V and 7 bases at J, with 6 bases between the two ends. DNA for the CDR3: TGTGCCAGCTCACCAGGTTCCAATTCACCCCTCCACTTT. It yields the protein CASSPGSNSPLHF.

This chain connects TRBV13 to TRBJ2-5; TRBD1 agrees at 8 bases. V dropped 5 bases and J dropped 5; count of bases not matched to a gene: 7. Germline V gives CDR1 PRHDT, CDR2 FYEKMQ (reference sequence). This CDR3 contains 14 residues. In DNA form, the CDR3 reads TGTGCCAGCAGCGCCCGACAGGGGCGGGAGACCCAGTACTTC. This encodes CASSARQGRETQYF.

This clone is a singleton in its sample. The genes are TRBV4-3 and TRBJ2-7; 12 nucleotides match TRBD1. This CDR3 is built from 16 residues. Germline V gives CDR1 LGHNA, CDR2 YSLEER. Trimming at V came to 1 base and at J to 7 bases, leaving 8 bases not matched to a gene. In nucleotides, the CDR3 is TGCGCCAGCAGCCAAGGCCCGGGACAGGGGGCAAGTGAGCAGTACTTC. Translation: CASSQGPGQGASEQYF.

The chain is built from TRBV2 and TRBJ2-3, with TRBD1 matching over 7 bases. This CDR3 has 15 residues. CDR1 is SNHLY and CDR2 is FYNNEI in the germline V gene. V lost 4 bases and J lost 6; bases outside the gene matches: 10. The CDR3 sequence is CASSVQGSGMDTQYF. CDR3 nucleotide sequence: TGTGCCAGCAGTGTACAGGGGTCAGGTATGGATACGCAGTATTTT.